These 15 T cell receptor beta chains originate from one sample sequenced in a study of T cell responses to AZD1222 COVID-19 vaccine. Data came from immunoSEQ multiplex PCR; TCRdb stores just in-frame clones and leaves some out. This table holds roughly 120,000 clones, approximately 88% found once. Sequences were derived from peripheral blood, sampled on day 0 of AZD1222 vaccination. The receptors stem from an adult in good health.

This clone was counted once. The chain employs TRBV19 and TRBJ1-1; D possibly corresponds to TRBD1 (6 bases). Germline V CDR1 and CDR2: LNHDA, SQIVND (reference sequence). With 4 bases removed from V and 4 bases from J, the gap between germline ends came to 13 bases. This CDR3 comprises 14 residues. CDR3 DNA: TGTGCCAGTAGTAACTACAGGGTGGGCACTGAAGCTTTCTTT. It encodes CASSNYRVGTEAFF.

This clone was counted only a few times. The chain recombines TRBV7-9 with TRBJ2-2, with unresolved D. The ends were cut back, 6 bases at V and 3 bases at J, with 8 bases in the middle. Germline V gene sequence: CDR1 SEHNR, CDR2 FQNEAQ (reference sequence). This CDR3 is built from 13 residues. The CDR3 loop is CASRSIYTGELFF. The CDR3 DNA is TGTGCCAGCAGATCGATTTACACCGGGGAGCTGTTTTTT. The whole variable domain, remainder taken from reference TRBV7-9 and TRBJ2-2, is DTGVSQNPRHKITKRGQNVTFRCDPISEHNRLYWYRQTLGQGPEFLTYFQNEAQLEKSRLLSDRFSAERPKGSFSTLEIQRTEQGDSAMYLCASRSIYTGELFFGEGSRLTVL.

The rearrangement links TRBV5-6 to TRBJ1-4; TRBD1 agrees at 7 bases. With V trimmed by 6 bases and J by 6 bases, 5 bases remained unmatched. Per germline, CDR1 SGHDT and CDR2 YYEEEE. CDR3 size: 13 residues. This chain's CDR3 is CASTGTDYEKLFF. DNA of the CDR3: TGTGCCAGCACCGGGACAGACTATGAAAAACTGTTTTTT.

The chain is built from TRBV27 and TRBJ2-1; D gene uncertain. CDR1 and CDR2 from the germline V gene are MNHEY and SMNVEV (reference sequence). The V end was cut by 6 bases, the J end by 7 bases, with 22 bases between. This CDR3 region has 16 residues. The CDR3 coding sequence is TGTGCCAGCAGCCCATCCCCCAAGCTCGTGGGGAATGAGCAGTTCTTC. This gives the protein CASSPSPKLVGNEQFF.

This clone was seen only once. The V call is TRBV10-3, the J call TRBJ1-6; the D is unclear. This CDR3 spans 17 amino acids. Trimming removed 0 bases from V and 1 base from J, with 10 bases in between. Germline assignment: CDR1 ENHRY and CDR2 SYGVKD. CDR3 sequence: CAISESEGSSYNSPLHF. CDR3 sequence (DNA): TGTGCCATCAGTGAGTCGGAGGGATCGTCCTATAATTCACCCCTCCACTTT.

The rearrangement joins TRBV6-1 to TRBJ1-6, with unresolved D. The CDR3 extends over 15 amino acids. CDR1 is MNHNS and CDR2 is SASEGT in the germline V gene. Trimming removed 1 base from V and 7 bases from J, with 11 bases in between. The CDR3 region is CASSEVPLPNSPLHF. CDR3 nucleotide sequence: TGTGCCAGCAGTGAAGTACCTCTCCCCAATTCACCCCTCCACTTT.

The chain joins TRBV7-3 to TRBJ2-3, with unresolved D. Germline-derived CDR1 and CDR2 are SGHTA and FQGTGA. The CDR3 has 15 amino acids. V was shortened by 1 base and J by 4 bases, with 12 bases between the two germline ends. CDR3 region: CASSLNVNSADTQYF. Written as DNA, the CDR3 is TGTGCCAGCAGCTTAAACGTAAACTCAGCAGATACGCAGTATTTT.

The chain uses TRBV6-5 and TRBJ1-3; possible D gene TRBD1, 5 bases. Looked up from germline, CDR1 is MNHEY and CDR2 is SVGAGI. Trimming took off 2 bases at V and 4 bases at J, with 9 bases between the two ends. The CDR3 loop spans 14 amino acids. For the CDR3, the DNA is TGTGCCAGCAGTTACGACAGTGGCGGAAACACCATATATTTT. Protein: CASSYDSGGNTIYF.

This clone was seen only once. This sequence joins TRBV11-2 and TRBJ2-7; D is ambiguous. V lost 1 base and J 6 bases, leaving 13 bases between the germline ends. The CDR3 runs 14 residues. Germline V gene sequence: CDR1 SGHAT, CDR2 FQNNGV. The CDR3 loop reads CASSLVPATSEQYF. DNA of the CDR3: TGTGCCAGCAGCTTAGTTCCGGCGACCAGCGAGCAGTACTTC.

The chain joins TRBV5-6 to TRBJ1-6, with a weak D call TRBD1 (6 bases). The germline V and J ends were trimmed by 3 bases and 8 bases, with 12 bases remaining between them. CDR1 is SGHDT, CDR2 YYEEEE, per germline. The CDR3 covers 14 residues. The CDR3 DNA sequence: TGTGCCAGCAGCTACGAGAGGGGGGATTCACCCCTCCACTTT. Amino acid sequence: CASSYERGDSPLHF. Drawing the rest from reference TRBV5-6 and TRBJ1-6, the complete variable domain is DAGVTQSPTHLIKTRGQQVTLRCSPKSGHDTVSWYQQALGQGPQFIFQYYEEEERQRGNFPDRFSGHQFPNYSSELNVNALLLGDSALYLCASSYERGDSPLHFGNGTRLTVT.

This clone was picked up a small number of times. The chain links TRBV29-1 to TRBJ2-7, with 7 bases lining up with TRBD1. CDR1 is SQVTM and CDR2 is ANQGSEA in the germline V gene. Trimming removed 3 bases from V and 9 bases from J; junction bases left unmatched: 17. The CDR3 is 15 amino acids. This chain's CDR3 is CSVDGPPGQPRAQYF. The CDR3 coding sequence is TGCAGCGTTGACGGCCCCCCGGGACAGCCACGGGCGCAGTACTTC.

The chain combines TRBV19 with TRBJ1-1, with 11 positions matching TRBD1. V shed 4 bases, J shed 3 bases, and the junction held 4 bases outside the gene matches. The CDR3 totals 15 residues. The germline CDR1 and CDR2 sequences are LNHDA and SQIVND (reference sequence). DNA of the CDR3: TGTGCCAGTAGTACCCGGACAGGGGGCTACACTGAAGCTTTCTTT. It translates to CASSTRTGGYTEAFF.

The rearrangement joins TRBV7-6 to TRBJ2-2, with D possibly TRBD1 on 6 matching bases. Trimming stripped 5 bases from V and 8 bases from J, with 18 bases between. Per the germline V gene, CDR1 is SGHVS and CDR2 is FNYEAQ. This CDR3 comprises 15 residues. CDR3 nucleotides: TGTGCCAGCAGCAGCCGGGACAACGGTCCTGGGGAGCTGTTTTTT. Protein sequence: CASSSRDNGPGELFF.

The V gene is TRBV18, the J gene TRBJ2-2, with 9 bases aligning to TRBD1. The CDR3 contains 16 residues. CDR1 KGHSH and CDR2 LQKENI come from the germline V gene. With 4 bases clipped from V and 6 bases from J, the junction kept 9 bases outside the gene matches. The CDR3 protein is CASSQRTGELAGELFF. In DNA, the CDR3 is TGTGCCAGCTCACAAAGGACAGGGGAGTTGGCCGGGGAGCTGTTTTTT.

The CDR3 is CASSLSGLAPNYNEQFF. CDR3 DNA sequence: TGTGCCAGCAGTCTTAGCGGACTAGCACCGAACTACAATGAGCAGTTCTTC. This rearrangement joins TRBV27 to TRBJ2-1; 8 bases fit TRBD2. From germline, CDR1 is MNHEY and CDR2 SMNVEV (reference sequence). This CDR3 comprises 17 residues. J gave up 3 bases and V 5 bases, and 12 bases lay outside the gene matches.